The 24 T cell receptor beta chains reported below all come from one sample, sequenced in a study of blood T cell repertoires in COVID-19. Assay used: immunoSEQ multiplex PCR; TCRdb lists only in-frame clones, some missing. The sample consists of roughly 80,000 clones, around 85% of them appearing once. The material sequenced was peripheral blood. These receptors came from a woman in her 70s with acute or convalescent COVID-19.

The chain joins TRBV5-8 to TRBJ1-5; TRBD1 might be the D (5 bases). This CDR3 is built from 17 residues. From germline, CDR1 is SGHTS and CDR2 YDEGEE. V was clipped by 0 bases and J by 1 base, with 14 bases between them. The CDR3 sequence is CASSLVMGGLSNQPQHF. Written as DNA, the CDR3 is TGTGCCAGCAGCTTGGTTATGGGGGGTTTAAGCAATCAGCCCCAGCATTTT.

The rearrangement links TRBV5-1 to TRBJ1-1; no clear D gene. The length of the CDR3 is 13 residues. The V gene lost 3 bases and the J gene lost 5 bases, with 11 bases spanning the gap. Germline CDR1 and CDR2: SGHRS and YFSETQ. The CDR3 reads CASSSIFQTEAFF. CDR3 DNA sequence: TGCGCCAGCAGCTCAATTTTCCAGACTGAAGCTTTCTTT.

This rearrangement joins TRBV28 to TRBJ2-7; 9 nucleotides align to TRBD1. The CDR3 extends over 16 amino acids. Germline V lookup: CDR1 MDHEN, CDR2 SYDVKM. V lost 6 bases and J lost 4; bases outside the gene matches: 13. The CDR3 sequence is CASSLGRDRVGYEQYV. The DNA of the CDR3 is TGTGCCAGCAGCCTAGGTCGGGACAGGGTCGGATACGAGCAGTACGTC.

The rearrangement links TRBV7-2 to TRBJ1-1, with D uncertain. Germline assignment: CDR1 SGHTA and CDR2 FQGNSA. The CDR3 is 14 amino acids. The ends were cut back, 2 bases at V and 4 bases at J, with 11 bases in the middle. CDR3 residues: CASSLIGGGTEAFF. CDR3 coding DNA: TGTGCCAGCAGCTTAATCGGCGGTGGCACTGAAGCTTTCTTT.

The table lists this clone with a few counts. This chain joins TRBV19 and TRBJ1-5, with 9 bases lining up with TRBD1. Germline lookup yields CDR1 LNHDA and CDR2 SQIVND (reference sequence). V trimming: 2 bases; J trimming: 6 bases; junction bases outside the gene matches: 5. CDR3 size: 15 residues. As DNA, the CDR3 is TGTGCCAGTAGTATAAAAACAGGGGGCAGTCAGCCCCAGCATTTT. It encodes CASSIKTGGSQPQHF.

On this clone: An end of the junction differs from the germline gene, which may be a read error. CDR3 region: CASSTEVQPQHF. The CDR3 DNA reads TGTGCAAGCAGCACAGAAGTTCAGCCCCAGCATTTT. The chain recombines TRBV7-9 with TRBJ1-5, with no clear D. This CDR3 has 12 residues. Germline V gene sequence: CDR1 SEHNR, CDR2 FQNEAQ (reference sequence).

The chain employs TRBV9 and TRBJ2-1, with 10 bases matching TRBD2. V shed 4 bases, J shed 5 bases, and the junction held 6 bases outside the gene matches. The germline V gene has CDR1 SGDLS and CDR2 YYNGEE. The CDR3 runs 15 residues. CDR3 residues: CASSRGLAENNEQFF. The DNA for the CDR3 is TGTGCCAGCAGCCGAGGACTAGCGGAAAACAATGAGCAGTTCTTC.

As DNA, the CDR3 is TGTGCCAGCAGTTCCAGGAGGGATCAGCCCCAGCATTTT. It is translated as CASSSRRDQPQHF. The rearrangement links TRBV6-5 to TRBJ1-5, with D hard to call. The CDR3 extends over 13 amino acids. Per germline, CDR1 MNHEY and CDR2 SVGAGI. Between the trimmed V and J ends, which lost 4 bases and 5 bases, there was a span of 9 bases.

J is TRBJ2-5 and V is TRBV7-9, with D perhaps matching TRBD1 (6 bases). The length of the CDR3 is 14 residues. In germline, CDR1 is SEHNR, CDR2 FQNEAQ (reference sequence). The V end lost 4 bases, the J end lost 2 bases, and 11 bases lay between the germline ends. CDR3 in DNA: TGTGCCAGCAGCTGGACAGTTGTTCAAGAGACCCAGTACTTC. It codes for CASSWTVVQETQYF.

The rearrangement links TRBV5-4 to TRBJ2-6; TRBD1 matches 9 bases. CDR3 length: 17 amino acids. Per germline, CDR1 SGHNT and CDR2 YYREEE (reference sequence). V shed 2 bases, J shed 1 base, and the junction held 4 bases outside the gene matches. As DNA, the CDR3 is TGTGCCAGCAGCTTCCGGACAGGGGATTCTGGGGCCAACGTCCTGACTTTC. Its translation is CASSFRTGDSGANVLTF.

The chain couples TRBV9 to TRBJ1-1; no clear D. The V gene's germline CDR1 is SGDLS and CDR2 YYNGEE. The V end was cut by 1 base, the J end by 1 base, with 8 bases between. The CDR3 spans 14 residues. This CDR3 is CASSVMRGNTEAFF. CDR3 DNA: TGTGCCAGCAGCGTAATGCGGGGGAACACTGAAGCTTTCTTT.

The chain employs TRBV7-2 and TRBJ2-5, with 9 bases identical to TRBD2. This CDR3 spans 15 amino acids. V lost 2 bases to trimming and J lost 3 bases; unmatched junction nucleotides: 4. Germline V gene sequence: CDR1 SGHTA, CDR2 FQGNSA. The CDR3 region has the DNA TGTGCCAGCAGCTTACAAGGACTAGCGAAAGAGACCCAGTACTTC. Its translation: CASSLQGLAKETQYF.

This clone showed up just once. The CDR3 loop reads CASRWTGSSNQPQHF. CDR3 DNA: TGTGCCAGCAGGTGGACAGGGTCTAGCAATCAGCCCCAGCATTTT. The chain couples TRBV6-5 to TRBJ1-5; 8 nucleotides match TRBD1. CDR3 size: 15 residues. The germline V gene encodes CDR1 MNHEY and CDR2 SVGAGI. V dropped 6 bases and J dropped 0; count of bases not matched to a gene: 4.

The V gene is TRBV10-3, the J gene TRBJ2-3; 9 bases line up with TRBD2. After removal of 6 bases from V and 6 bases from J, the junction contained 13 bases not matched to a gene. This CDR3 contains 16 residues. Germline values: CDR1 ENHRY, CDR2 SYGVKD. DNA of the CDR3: TGTGCCATCAGCCTTCTAGCGGGGCCCCTCAACGATACGCAGTATTTT. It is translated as CAISLLAGPLNDTQYF.

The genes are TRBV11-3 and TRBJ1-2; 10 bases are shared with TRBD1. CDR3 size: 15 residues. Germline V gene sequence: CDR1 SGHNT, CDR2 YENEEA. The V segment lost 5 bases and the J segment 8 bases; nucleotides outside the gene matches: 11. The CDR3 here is CASSPRFGTGDGYTF. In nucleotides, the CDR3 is TGTGCCAGCAGCCCCCGTTTCGGGACAGGGGACGGCTACACCTTC.

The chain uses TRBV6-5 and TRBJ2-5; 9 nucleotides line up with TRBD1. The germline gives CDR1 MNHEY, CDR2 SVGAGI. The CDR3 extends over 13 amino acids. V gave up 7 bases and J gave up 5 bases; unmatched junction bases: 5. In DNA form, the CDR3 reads TGTGCCAGCATGACAGGGGGGCAGGAGACCCAGTACTTC. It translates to CASMTGGQETQYF.

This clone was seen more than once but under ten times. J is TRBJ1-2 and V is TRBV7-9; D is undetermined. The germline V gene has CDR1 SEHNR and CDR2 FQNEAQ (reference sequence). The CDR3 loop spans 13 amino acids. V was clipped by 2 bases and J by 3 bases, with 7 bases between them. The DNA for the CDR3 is TGTGCCAGCAGCTTACCGAGTGACTATGGCTACACCTTC. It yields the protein CASSLPSDYGYTF.

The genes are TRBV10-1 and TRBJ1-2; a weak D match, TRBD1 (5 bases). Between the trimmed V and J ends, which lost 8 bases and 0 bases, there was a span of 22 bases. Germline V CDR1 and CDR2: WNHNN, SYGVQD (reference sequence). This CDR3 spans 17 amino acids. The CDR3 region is CASFRSTEPYTNYGYTF. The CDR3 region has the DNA TGCGCCAGCTTCCGCTCGACAGAGCCGTATACTAACTATGGCTACACCTTC.

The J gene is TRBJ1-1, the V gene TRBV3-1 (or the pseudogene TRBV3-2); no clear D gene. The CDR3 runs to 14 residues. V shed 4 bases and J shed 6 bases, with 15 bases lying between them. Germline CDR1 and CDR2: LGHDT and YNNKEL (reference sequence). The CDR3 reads CASSPFRNRAEAFF. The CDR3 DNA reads TGTGCCAGCAGCCCTTTCCGGAATCGGGCTGAAGCTTTCTTT.

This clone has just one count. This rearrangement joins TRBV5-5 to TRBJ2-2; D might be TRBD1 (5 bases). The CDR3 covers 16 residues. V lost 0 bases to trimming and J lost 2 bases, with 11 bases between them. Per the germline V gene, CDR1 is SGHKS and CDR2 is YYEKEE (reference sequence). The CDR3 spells CASSLVGRANTGELFF. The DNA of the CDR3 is TGTGCCAGCAGCTTGGTCGGCAGGGCTAACACCGGGGAGCTGTTTTTT.

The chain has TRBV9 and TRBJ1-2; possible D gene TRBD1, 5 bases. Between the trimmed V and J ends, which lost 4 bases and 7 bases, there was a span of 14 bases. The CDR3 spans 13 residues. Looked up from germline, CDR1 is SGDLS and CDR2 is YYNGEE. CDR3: CASSPRGALGYTF. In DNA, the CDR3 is TGTGCCAGCAGCCCCCGCGGGGCGCTTGGCTACACCTTC.

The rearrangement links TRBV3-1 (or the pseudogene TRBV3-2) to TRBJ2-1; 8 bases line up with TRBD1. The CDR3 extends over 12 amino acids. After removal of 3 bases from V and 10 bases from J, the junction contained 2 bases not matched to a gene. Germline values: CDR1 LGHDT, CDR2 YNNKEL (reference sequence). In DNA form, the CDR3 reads TGTGCCAGCAGCCAGGACAGGGCAGAGCAGTTCTTC. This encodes CASSQDRAEQFF.

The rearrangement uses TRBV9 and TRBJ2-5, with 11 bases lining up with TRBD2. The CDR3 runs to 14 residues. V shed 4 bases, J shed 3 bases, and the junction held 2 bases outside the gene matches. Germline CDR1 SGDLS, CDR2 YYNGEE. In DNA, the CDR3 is TGTGCCAGCAGCCTTAGCGGGGGGGAAGAGACCCAGTACTTC. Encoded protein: CASSLSGGEETQYF.

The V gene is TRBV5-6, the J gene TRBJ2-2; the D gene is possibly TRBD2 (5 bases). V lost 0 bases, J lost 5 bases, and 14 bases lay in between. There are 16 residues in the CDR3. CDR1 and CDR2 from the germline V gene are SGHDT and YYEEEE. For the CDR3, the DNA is TGTGCCAGCAGCTTGGCCTGGGGTAGCGAAACCGGGGAGCTGTTTTTT. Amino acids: CASSLAWGSETGELFF.